These T cell receptor beta chains were read from a single sample in a study of identical twins. TCRdb called the 5' RACE reads again in MiXCR, with one record for every CDR3 protein. The sample contains 1,800,000 or so distinct CDR3 sequences, under 35% of which appear only once. Sequencing used cord blood. These receptors all stem from a newborn girl in good health. The CDR3 runs from the conserved cysteine through the conserved F or W. The D gene is left open where the match is weak. Some rows have no size entry. The others give once, few or many, or a class for an expanded clone.

j_call | d_call | v_call | clone_size | cdr3_nt | cdr3_aa
TRBJ1-4 | TRBD1 | TRBV18 | - | TGTGCCAGCTCACCGATCAGGGGGCGTGAAGAAAAACTGTTTTTT | CASSPIRGREEKLFF
TRBJ1-5 | TRBD1 | TRBV20-1 | few | TGCAGTGCTAGCCAGGGGGCGAATAGCAATCAGCCCCAGCATTTT | CSASQGANSNQPQHF
TRBJ1-4 | TRBD1 | TRBV7-6 | - | TGTGCCAGCAGCTTACCGGGACAGGCGACAGGAGAAGAACTGTTTTTT | CASSLPGQATGEELFF
TRBJ1-1 | - | TRBV5-1 | few | TGCGCCAGCAGGATCCAGGGAGTAGGCACTGAAGCTTTCTTT | CASRIQGVGTEAFF
TRBJ1-2 | - | TRBV3-1 | many | TGTGCCAGCAGCCAAGATCCAGGGTATGGCTACACCTTC | CASSQDPGYGYTF
TRBJ1-5 | TRBD1 | TRBV6-5 | - | TGTGCCAGCAGTTACTCCCGGGACAGTAGCAATCAGCCCCAGCATTTT | CASSYSRDSSNQPQHF
TRBJ2-1 | TRBD2 | TRBV20-1 | few | TGCAGTGCTATCACTAGCGGATACAATGAGCAGTTCTTC | CSAITSGYNEQFF
TRBJ1-2 | TRBD1 | TRBV27 | few | TGTGCCAGCAGTTTTTACAGGGGCGGCGACTATGGCTACACCTTC | CASSFYRGGDYGYTF
TRBJ1-2 | - | TRBV9 | few | TGTGCCAGCAGCGTGCAACAGCACAACTATGGCTACACCTTC | CASSVQQHNYGYTF
TRBJ1-1 | - | TRBV6-5 | - | TGTGCCAGCAGTTACTTCCCGGGACCGCGGAACACTGAAGCTTTCTTT | CASSYFPGPRNTEAFF
TRBJ2-7 | - | TRBV7-9 | few | TGTGCCAGCAGCATAAGAGGGAGCTCCTACGAGCAGTACTTC | CASSIRGSSYEQYF
TRBJ2-7 | TRBD2 | TRBV3-1 | - | TGTGCCAGCAGCCGAGGGAGGGCCGCCTACGAGCAGTACTTC | CASSRGRAAYEQYF
TRBJ2-1 | - | TRBV19 | - | TGTGCCAGTAGTATAGATCACGCGTTTAGCGCCTCCTACAATGAGCAGTTCTTC | CASSIDHAFSASYNEQFF
TRBJ2-7 | - | TRBV3-1 | - | TGTGCCAGCAGCCAAGTGGGGGGGCCAGCCTACGAGCAGTACTTC | CASSQVGGPAYEQYF
TRBJ2-5 | - | TRBV20-1 | - | TGCAGTGCTAGAGTTGCGGGGACGTACCAAGAGACCCAGTACTTC | CSARVAGTYQETQYF
TRBJ2-1 | TRBD1 | TRBV6-5 | - | TGTGCCAGCAGTTACGACAGGGTGAGGAATGAGCAGTTCTTC | CASSYDRVRNEQFF
TRBJ2-3 | TRBD2 | TRBV20-1 | - | TGCAGTGCTGGCCCAGCGGGAGATGCGGATACGCAGTATTTT | CSAGPAGDADTQYF
TRBJ2-7 | - | TRBV12-3/TRBV12-4 | - | TGTGCCAGCAGTCCCGGCGAACTAGTTCGGTACGAGCAGTACTTC | CASSPGELVRYEQYF
TRBJ2-1 | TRBD2 | TRBV7-9 | few | TGTGCCAGCAGCTGGGCGGGGGATAGGAATGAGCAGTTCTTC | CASSWAGDRNEQFF
TRBJ1-2 | - | TRBV5-1 | - | TGCGCCAGCAGCCCATATGGGGTTTATGGCTACACCTTC | CASSPYGVYGYTF
TRBJ2-3 | TRBD2 | TRBV28 | - | TGTGCCGGCAGTTTATGGACTAGCGGGAGGACAGATACGCAGTATTTT | CAGSLWTSGRTDTQYF
TRBJ2-1 | - | TRBV6-6 | - | TGTGCCAGCAGTTCAAAGCGGTATGAGCAGTTCTTC | CASSSKRYEQFF
TRBJ2-5 | - | TRBV20-1 | - | TGCAGTGCTAGAACACCTAGGCGGCAGGCACAAGAGACCCAGTACTTC | CSARTPRRQAQETQYF
TRBJ1-4 | - | TRBV15 | - | TGTGCCACCAGCGAGCTTGGATTTATTAATGAAAAACTGTTTTTT | CATSELGFINEKLFF
TRBJ2-3 | TRBD2 | TRBV11-2 | - | TGTGCCAGCAGCTTTACTAGCGGGAGGATGTATTTT | CASSFTSGRMYF
TRBJ1-1 | TRBD1 | TRBV6-1 | - | TGTGCCAGCAGTGGGTACAGGGGGCGTTTAAGCACTGAAGCTTTCTTT | CASSGYRGRLSTEAFF
TRBJ1-6 | - | TRBV29-1 | - | TGCAGCGTTGGGTCCAGTCCTAATTCACCCCTCCACTTT | CSVGSSPNSPLHF
TRBJ1-5 | TRBD1 | TRBV20-1 | - | TGCAGTGCTGCGCAGGGGGCACAAAATCAGCCCCAGCATTTT | CSAAQGAQNQPQHF
TRBJ2-1 | - | TRBV18 | - | TGTGCCAGCTCACCCGCTAGCCCCTACAATGAGCAGTTCTTC | CASSPASPYNEQFF
TRBJ2-7 | - | TRBV10-3 | few | TGTGCCATCAGTGAGTATATGGGCCTACCCTACGAGCAGTACTTC | CAISEYMGLPYEQYF
TRBJ2-5 | - | TRBV20-1 | - | TGCAGTGCTAGCGTCCTTAGCGTATCCCAAGAGACCCAGTACTTC | CSASVLSVSQETQYF
TRBJ2-5 | - | TRBV29-1 | many | TGCAGCGTTGAAGATCCCGACGGACCCCAAGAGACCCAGTACTTC | CSVEDPDGPQETQYF
TRBJ1-1 | TRBD1 | TRBV5-1 | - | TGCGCCAGCAGCCCGCGACAGGGGCAGGGCACTGAAGCTTTCTTT | CASSPRQGQGTEAFF
TRBJ1-5 | - | TRBV10-3 | - | TGTGCCATCAGTGAGTCCACAGTTTTGGGCAATCAGCCCCAGCATTTT | CAISESTVLGNQPQHF
TRBJ2-4 | TRBD2 | TRBV20-1 | - | TGCAGTGCTACAGCGGGAGTTGGGCAGTACTTC | CSATAGVGQYF
TRBJ2-7 | TRBD1 | TRBV28 | few | TGTGCCAGCAGCGGTCCCGGGACAGGGGCCTACGAGCAGTACTTC | CASSGPGTGAYEQYF
TRBJ1-2 | TRBD1 | TRBV29-1 | many | TGCAGCGCTGGGACAGGGGGTAACTATGGCTACACCTTC | CSAGTGGNYGYTF
TRBJ2-1 | TRBD1 | TRBV20-1 | - | TGCAGTGCTAGAGATACCGCCCTAACCCGGACGACAGGGGGTGAGCAGTTCTTC | CSARDTALTRTTGGEQFF
TRBJ1-1 | TRBD1 | TRBV5-1 | few | TGCGCCAGCAGCAGACGGACAGGGGGGGCTGAAGCTTTCTTT | CASSRRTGGAEAFF
TRBJ1-1 | - | TRBV3-1 | few | TGTGCCAGCAGCCAAGTTCCGAACACTGAAGCTTTCTTT | CASSQVPNTEAFF
TRBJ2-5 | - | TRBV28 | - | TGTGCCAGCAGTTTATTATTTTGGAAAGAGAGGGGGGAGACCCAGTACTTC | CASSLLFWKERGETQYF